Shown below are 21 T cell receptor beta chains from a single sample sequenced in a study of vaccination and CD4 T cells after COVID-19. These receptors lack a known antigen. Stated time point: late sampling 161 to 241 days after vaccination in a few convalescent patients. The treatment is: roughly 11-day PBMC culture with coronavirus spike peptide pools or control peptides (ViraFEST assay). Sequenced with the Oncomine TCR Beta short-read assay was DNA taken from cultured CD4+ T cells. TCRdb re-called the PCR reads with MiXCR, one entry per CDR3 protein. The repertoire includes tens of thousands of distinct CDR3 sequences, about 30% of them detected once, and roughly 10% sits in the top ten. The source material was CD4+ T cells from blood, cultured in vitro, sampled about 7 months after SARS-CoV-2 vaccination. All receptors come from a human donor who had recovered from COVID-19.

This clonotype was detected only a few times. The chain employs TRBV7-2 and TRBJ2-1; 8 bases align to TRBD2. The germline V gene encodes CDR1 SGHTA and CDR2 FQGNSA. V gave up 0 bases and J gave up 4 bases; unmatched junction bases: 2. This CDR3 contains 15 residues. The CDR3 sequence: CASSLAAGEYNEQFF. CDR3 sequence (DNA): TGTGCCAGCAGCTTAGCAGCGGGAGAATACAATGAGCAGTTCTTC. Variable domain in full (rest from reference TRBV7-2 and TRBJ2-1): GAGVSQSPSNKVTEKGKDVELRCDPISGHTALYWYRQSLGQGLEFLIYFQGNSAPDKSGLPSDRFSAERTGGSVSTLTIQRTQQEDSAVYLCASSLAAGEYNEQFFGPGTRLTVL.

This clonotype was observed a handful of times. This chain joins TRBV7-2 and TRBJ2-3; TRBD1 aligns across 8 bases. Germline V gene lookup returns CDR1 SGHTA and CDR2 FQGNSA. V gave up 5 bases and J gave up 4 bases; unmatched junction bases: 11. This CDR3 comprises 16 residues. The CDR3, as DNA: TGTGCCAGCAGCCTCGACAGGGGCGCTCTCCCAGATACGCAGTATTTT. It translates to CASSLDRGALPDTQYF.

Note on this clonotype: This may come from a read error, since a much larger clone is one base off. The DNA of the CDR3 is TGCAGTGCTGGACAGGAACGGGCAGATACGCAGTATTTT. Translation gives CSAGQERADTQYF. The rearrangement links TRBV20-1 to TRBJ2-3, with 7 bases identical to TRBD1. After removal of 5 bases from V and 4 bases from J, the junction contained 6 bases not matched to a gene. Germline CDR1 is DFQATT and CDR2 is SNEGSKA (reference sequence). CDR3 length: 13 residues.

This clonotype was seen more than once but under ten times. The chain is built from TRBV15 and TRBJ2-7, with 7 bases lining up with TRBD2. The germline V gene encodes CDR1 LNHNV and CDR2 YYDKDF (reference sequence). Trimming removed 1 base from V and 2 bases from J; junction bases left unmatched: 2. CDR3 length equals 14 residues. The CDR3 is CATSRAGGPYEQYF. CDR3 bases: TGTGCCACCAGCAGAGCGGGGGGACCCTACGAGCAGTACTTC.

The V and J genes are TRBV7-2 and TRBJ2-1, with no clear D. The V gene lost 5 bases and the J gene lost 4 bases, with 9 bases spanning the gap. CDR1 is SGHTA, CDR2 FQGNSA, per germline. This CDR3 has 13 residues. The CDR3 loop is CASSVIPYNEQFF. The CDR3 DNA is TGTGCCAGCAGCGTGATCCCTTACAATGAGCAGTTCTTC.

By frequency in the sample, this clonotype is medium-sized. The chain combines TRBV15 with TRBJ1-1; 8 bases match TRBD1. The CDR3 runs to 15 residues. Germline CDR1 LNHNV, CDR2 YYDKDF (reference sequence). The trim removed 2 bases at V and 4 bases at J, leaving 6 bases unmatched. CDR3 in amino acids: CATSRPQTGVTEAFF. CDR3 DNA sequence: TGTGCCACCAGCAGACCCCAGACAGGGGTCACTGAAGCTTTCTTT.

This clonotype counts as medium-sized (0.01 to 0.1%). The J gene is TRBJ2-5, the V gene TRBV6-5, with TRBD2 matching 12 bases. This CDR3 contains 15 residues. V shed 4 bases and J 5 bases; nucleotides not matched to a gene: 5. Germline assignment: CDR1 MNHEY and CDR2 SVGAGI. The CDR3 is CASSSLAGGLETQYF. The CDR3 nucleotides are TGTGCCAGCAGTTCACTAGCGGGGGGACTGGAGACCCAGTACTTC.

This clonotype appeared a few times. The V call is TRBV19, the J call TRBJ1-2; the D is unclear. V was shortened by 5 bases and J by 6 bases, with 10 bases between the two germline ends. The CDR3 sequence is 12 residues long. Per the germline V gene, CDR1 is LNHDA and CDR2 is SQIVND (reference sequence). CDR3 protein: CASSLSRDGYTF. The DNA of the CDR3 is TGTGCCAGTAGTCTCAGCAGAGATGGCTACACCTTC.

Only a few counts were recorded for this clonotype. The chain couples TRBV6-1 to TRBJ1-3, with a tentative D call TRBD1 (6 bases). Germline V lookup: CDR1 MNHNS, CDR2 SASEGT. V shed 7 bases and J shed 0 bases, with 13 bases lying between them. The CDR3 is made up of 15 amino acids. The CDR3 DNA follows: TGTGCCAGCACCCCCGGACAGTTCTCTGGAAACACCATATATTTT. Translation gives CASTPGQFSGNTIYF.

A few counts support this clonotype. The chain links TRBV6-1 to TRBJ1-5; 9 bases are shared with TRBD1. This CDR3 comprises 15 residues. Germline CDR1 and CDR2: MNHNS and SASEGT. V gave up 11 bases and J gave up 7 bases; unmatched junction bases: 15. The DNA for the CDR3 is TGTGCCCCGCCGTGCGTCGGGACAGGGCCCCAGCCCCAGCATTTT. It translates to CAPPCVGTGPQPQHF.

This sequence joins TRBV27 and TRBJ2-7; D may be TRBD1 or TRBD2 (5 bases each). Trimming removed 7 bases at V and 0 bases at J, with 10 bases between. The CDR3 has 13 residues. Per the germline V gene, CDR1 is MNHEY and CDR2 is SMNVEV (reference sequence). This CDR3 is CASKGDGSYEQYF. The CDR3 coding sequence is TGTGCCAGCAAAGGGGACGGCTCCTACGAGCAGTACTTC.

This clonotype appeared a few times. The rearrangement joins TRBV7-2 to TRBJ2-7; D gene uncertain. This CDR3 has 12 residues. The V end lost 3 bases, the J end lost 3 bases, and 6 bases lay between the germline ends. Germline CDR1 is SGHTA and CDR2 is FQGNSA. The CDR3 loop is CASSLFIYEQYF. CDR3 sequence (DNA): TGTGCCAGCAGCTTGTTCATCTACGAGCAGTACTTC.

A few counts support this clonotype. The chain has TRBV20-1 and TRBJ2-3; TRBD2 matches 10 bases. The CDR3 runs to 15 residues. With 1 base clipped from V and 3 bases from J, the junction kept 4 bases outside the gene matches. Germline values: CDR1 DFQATT, CDR2 SNEGSKA (reference sequence). CDR3 nucleotides: TGCAGTGCTAGAGGGAATAGCGGGGGGACAGATACGCAGTATTTT. This gives the protein CSARGNSGGTDTQYF.

As to this clonotype: A much larger clonotype is one base distant, so this may be a read error. The CDR3 coding sequence is TGTACCAGCAAGGGGGATAACTATGGCTACACCTTC. This sequence encodes CTSKGDNYGYTF. The chain joins TRBV2 to TRBJ1-2; perhaps TRBD1 as D (6 bases). The V gene's germline CDR1 is SNHLY and CDR2 FYNNEI. This CDR3 has 12 residues.

The chain joins TRBV14 to TRBJ2-5, with 12 bases that match TRBD2. V lost 5 bases to trimming and J lost 5 bases; unmatched junction nucleotides: 9. CDR3 size: 16 residues. CDR1 SGHDN and CDR2 FVKESK come from the germline V gene. The CDR3 reads CASSFLAGGPRETQYF. In nucleotides, the CDR3 is TGTGCCAGCAGCTTCCTAGCGGGAGGGCCGCGGGAGACCCAGTACTTC. The full variable domain, in which reference TRBV14 and TRBJ2-5 provide the parts outside the CDR3, is EAGVTQFPSHSVIEKGQTVTLRCDPISGHDNLYWYRRVMGKEIKFLLHFVKESKQDESGMPNNRFLAERTGGTYSTLKVQPAELEDSGVYFCASSFLAGGPRETQYFGPGTRLLVL.

The V and J genes are TRBV2 and TRBJ2-7; 7 bases fit TRBD1. V gave up 7 bases and J gave up 0 bases; unmatched junction bases: 12. The CDR3 spans 16 residues. Looked up from germline, CDR1 is SNHLY and CDR2 is FYNNEI. The CDR3 nucleotides are TGTGCCAGCACCCGACACATGACAGGGATCTCCTACGAGCAGTACTTC. It specifies CASTRHMTGISYEQYF.

The chain links TRBV10-3 to TRBJ1-1; tentative D call: TRBD1 (5 bases). The germline gives CDR1 ENHRY, CDR2 SYGVKD. The V gene lost 4 bases and the J gene lost 1 base, with 16 bases spanning the gap. The CDR3 is made up of 16 amino acids. In nucleotides, the CDR3 is TGTGCCATCAGTGGCCCAGGTGGTGGGGCGAACACTGAAGCTTTCTTT. It translates to CAISGPGGGANTEAFF.

The J gene is TRBJ1-1, the V gene TRBV29-1, with unresolved D. With 1 base removed from V and 4 bases from J, the gap between germline ends came to 10 bases. Germline V CDR1 and CDR2: SQVTM, ANQGSEA. This CDR3 has 13 residues. The CDR3 bases are TGCAGCGTTGAAGCCGCGGAGGGCACTGAAGCTTTCTTT. Its translation is CSVEAAEGTEAFF.

This sequence joins TRBV6-2 or TRBV6-3 and TRBJ1-1, with 7 bases aligning to TRBD1. Germline V gives CDR1 MNHEY, CDR2 SVGEGT. The CDR3 covers 16 residues. V shed 3 bases, J shed 4 bases, and the junction held 11 bases outside the gene matches. DNA for the CDR3: TGTGCCAGCAGTTATGGCCCTGGCAGGGGGTCCACTGAAGCTTTCTTT. Protein product: CASSYGPGRGSTEAFF.

In this sample, this clonotype is medium-sized. The DNA of the CDR3 is TGCAGTGCTAGAGCCCCAACCCGGGACTACCAACCACTTACGCAGTATTTT. This sequence encodes CSARAPTRDYQPLTQYF. This rearrangement joins TRBV20-1 to TRBJ2-3; 7 nucleotides align to TRBD2. This CDR3 comprises 17 residues. J gave up 8 bases and V 1 base, and 18 bases lay outside the gene matches. Per the germline V gene, CDR1 is DFQATT and CDR2 is SNEGSKA (reference sequence).

This clonotype is judged medium-sized. The chain combines TRBV6-5 with TRBJ2-1, with D perhaps matching TRBD2 (6 bases). Trimming took 4 bases from V and 6 from J, leaving 16 bases between them. CDR1 MNHEY and CDR2 SVGAGI come from the germline V gene. The CDR3 has 15 residues. The CDR3 sequence: CASSLVQGSGNEQFF. For the CDR3, the DNA is TGTGCCAGCAGTTTAGTGCAAGGTAGCGGCAATGAGCAGTTCTTC.